This T cell receptor beta chain came from a study of T cell repertoires in ileal Crohn's disease. Study overall: At surgery, 35% to 40% of patients smoked, with median disease duration 7.9 years. Operated complications were stricturing disease (around 61%) and penetrating disease (roughly 39%). Study-level points and caveats: Compared with CD4 T cells, sorted CD8 cells carried more expanded clones.

The V end lost 3 bases, the J end lost 4 bases, and 11 bases lay between the germline ends. The CDR3 runs 14 residues. CDR1 KGHSH and CDR2 LQKENI come from the germline V gene. The repertoire was sequenced with immunoSEQ multiplex PCR; TCRdb's copy has only in-frame clones and lacks some. The sample shows 5,500 to 8,000 clones, about 79% of them seen only once. Points on this clone: Antigen unknown.

Sequencing used ileal tissue. The TCR comes from an adult with Crohn's disease. The V call is TRBV18, the J call TRBJ2-3; tentative D call: TRBD1 (6 bases). The DNA for the CDR3 is TGTGCCAGCTCACCGGACAGAACTGCAGATACGCAGTATTTT. This translates into CASSPDRTADTQYF.